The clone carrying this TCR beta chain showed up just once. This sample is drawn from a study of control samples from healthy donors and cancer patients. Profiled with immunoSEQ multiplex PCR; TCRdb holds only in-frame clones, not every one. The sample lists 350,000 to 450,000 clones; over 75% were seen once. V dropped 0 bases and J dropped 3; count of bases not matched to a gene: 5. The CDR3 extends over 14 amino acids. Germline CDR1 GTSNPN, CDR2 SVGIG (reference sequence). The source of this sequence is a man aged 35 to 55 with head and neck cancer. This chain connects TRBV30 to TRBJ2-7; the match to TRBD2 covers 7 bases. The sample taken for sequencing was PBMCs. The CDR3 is CAWSVLAGDYEQYF. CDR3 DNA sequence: TGTGCCTGGAGTGTACTGGCGGGAGACTACGAGCAGTACTTC.